What follows describes a single T cell receptor (beta chain). The antigen is not known. A single record per CDR3 protein comes from TCRdb applying MiXCR to the RT-PCR reads. This table holds 650,000 to 800,000 distinct CDR3 sequences, approximately 13% found once. The data belong to a study of response to subunit inactivated influenza vaccine. Whole-study findings and limits: It was suggested by the authors that few new T cells are recruited by each seasonal influenza vaccination.

Germline CDR1 reads DFQATT; CDR2 reads SNEGSKA (reference sequence). The CDR3 extends over 12 amino acids. V lost 0 bases and J 6 bases, leaving 9 bases between the germline ends. The rearrangement links TRBV20-1 to TRBJ2-7; a weak D match, TRBD1 (5 bases). The starting material was PBMCs from blood, obtained roughly 15 days before vaccination. The source is a man aged 45-65 years who received an inactivated influenza vaccine. The CDR3 protein is CSARDQGVEQYF. In nucleotides, the CDR3 is TGCAGTGCTAGAGATCAAGGGGTCGAGCAGTACTTC.